The present T cell receptor (beta chain) was sequenced within a study of OX40 agonist ivuxolimab in advanced cancers. Study summary: Across the patients, intravenous ivuxolimab was delivered every 2 weeks at 0.01 to 10 mg/kg. Patients were roughly 83% male with ages about 20 to 79, mean 60.

Findings of the study overall: Low clonal expansion, among the lowest seen, marked partial responders at 0.1-3.0 mg/kg.

V was pared by 6 bases and J by 3 bases, with 6 bases between. Germline lookup yields CDR1 MDHEN and CDR2 SYDVKM. This CDR3 region has 11 residues. Data came from immunoSEQ multiplex PCR; TCRdb stores just in-frame clones and leaves some out. Of tens of thousands of clones listed, about nine tenths are singletons. A note on this clone: What it binds is not known.

The input for sequencing was CD4+ or CD8+ T cells sorted from blood, taken in a trial of the OX40 agonist ivuxolimab. The receptor was derived from an adult with an advanced solid tumor such as melanoma, head and neck, liver or kidney cancer. This chain links TRBV28 with TRBJ2-7, with D uncertain. The DNA for the CDR3 is TGTGCCAGCAGCCGCTTCTACGAGCAGTACTTC. Translating gives CASSRFYEQYF. The full variable domain, in which reference TRBV28 and TRBJ2-7 provide the parts outside the CDR3, is DVKVTQSSRYLVKRTGEKVFLECVQDMDHENMFWYRQDPGLGLRLIYFSYDVKMKEKGDIPEGYSVSREKKERFSLILESASTNQTSMYLCASSRFYEQYFGPGTRLTVT.